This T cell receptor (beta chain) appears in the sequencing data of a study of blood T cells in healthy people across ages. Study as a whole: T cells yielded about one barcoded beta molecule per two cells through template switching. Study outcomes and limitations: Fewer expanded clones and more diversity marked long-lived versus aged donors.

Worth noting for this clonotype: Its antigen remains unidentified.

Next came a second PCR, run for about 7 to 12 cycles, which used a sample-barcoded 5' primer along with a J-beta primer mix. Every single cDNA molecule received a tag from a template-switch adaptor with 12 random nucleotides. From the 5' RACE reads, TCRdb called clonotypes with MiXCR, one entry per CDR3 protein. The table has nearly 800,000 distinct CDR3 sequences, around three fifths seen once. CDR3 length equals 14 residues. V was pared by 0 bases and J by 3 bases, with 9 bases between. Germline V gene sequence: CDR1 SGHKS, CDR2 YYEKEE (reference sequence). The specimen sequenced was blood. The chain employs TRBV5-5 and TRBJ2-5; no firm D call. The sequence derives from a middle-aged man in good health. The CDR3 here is CASSLGRAEETQYF. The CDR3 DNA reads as TGTGCCAGCAGCTTGGGACGGGCAGAAGAGACCCAGTACTTC.